The 8 T cell receptor beta chains below were found in one sample sequenced in a study of identical twins (dated by TCRdb to the mid-2010s). Preparation of the library involved 5' RACE. Sequenced using an Illumina HiSeq 2000. TCRdb reran the public reads through fastp at Q25 and MiXCR, keeping productive beta chains. One record per CDR3 amino acid sequence lists the most common genes and DNA. This sample has about 720,000 distinct CDR3 sequences in its table, and roughly 8% of those were observed once. Of the sample, approximately 0.94% falls within the top ten clones. The sample also formed part of further work on yellow fever vaccine responses in identical twins.

Sequencing used PBMCs. The receptors derive from a woman under 30 in good health.

This clonotype has ten or more counts. The chain carries TRBV12-3 or TRBV12-4 and TRBJ2-2; 10 bases match TRBD2. This CDR3 has 14 amino acids. V lost 3 bases and J lost 8; bases outside the gene matches: 3. The CDR3 spells CASSLGLAIGELFF. The CDR3 DNA sequence: TGTGCCAGCAGTTTGGGACTAGCGATTGGGGAGCTGTTTTTT.

This chain connects TRBV6-2 or TRBV6-3 to TRBJ2-7; tentative D call: TRBD1 (6 bases). CDR1 is MNHEY, CDR2 SVGEGT, per germline. This CDR3 has 13 amino acids. Trimming shortened V by 1 base and J by 7 bases, and 11 bases separated the two germline ends. CDR3 in DNA: TGTGCCAGCAGTTACTGGGACAATGGGGAGCAGTACTTC. This gives the protein CASSYWDNGEQYF.

This clonotype occurred a few times. The chain uses TRBV5-1 and TRBJ2-1, with 10 bases matching TRBD2. Germline V gene lookup returns CDR1 SGHRS and CDR2 YFSETQ. The CDR3 length is 17 residues. After removal of 0 bases from V and 5 bases from J, the junction contained 8 bases not matched to a gene. CDR3 nucleotide sequence: TGCGCCAGCAGCTTGGTGGTTAGCGGGGGGCTCGACAATGAGCAGTTCTTC. Protein sequence: CASSLVVSGGLDNEQFF.

The chain carries TRBV29-1 and TRBJ2-2; D gene uncertain. The CDR3 has 14 residues. Trimming shortened V by 4 bases and J by 5 bases, and 14 bases separated the two germline ends. Germline assignment: CDR1 SQVTM and CDR2 ANQGSEA. CDR3: CSVAQAGGTGELFF. The CDR3 region has the DNA TGCAGCGTTGCCCAGGCTGGTGGAACCGGGGAGCTGTTTTTT.

The genes are TRBV27 and TRBJ2-7; TRBD2 is a possible D gene (5 bases). This CDR3 contains 13 residues. The V gene's germline CDR1 is MNHEY and CDR2 SMNVEV (reference sequence). The germline V and J ends were trimmed by 7 bases and 6 bases, with 16 bases remaining between them. The DNA for the CDR3 is TGTGCCAGCACTTCCATAGCGTCTCCCGAGCAGTACTTC. Translated: CASTSIASPEQYF.

This clonotype was recorded at least ten times. The chain employs TRBV6-1 and TRBJ1-6; 10 nucleotides match TRBD1. Germline-derived CDR1 and CDR2 are MNHNS and SASEGT. The V gene end was trimmed by 6 bases and the J gene end by 10 bases; junction bases not matched to a gene: 6. The CDR3 sequence is 14 residues long. CDR3 sequence (DNA): TGTGCCAGCAGCCGGGGACAGGGGAGGTCACCCCTCCACTTT. Its translation is CASSRGQGRSPLHF.

The V gene is TRBV4-1, the J gene TRBJ2-1; TRBD2 aligns across 9 bases. With V trimmed by 6 bases and J by 3 bases, 9 bases remained unmatched. CDR1 and CDR2 (germline): MGHRA, YSYEKL. This CDR3 is built from 16 residues. CDR3 region: CASSPGLASLYNEQFF. The CDR3 DNA sequence: TGCGCCAGCAGTCCGGGACTAGCCAGCCTCTACAATGAGCAGTTCTTC.

This sequence joins TRBV12-3 or TRBV12-4 and TRBJ2-7, with D tentatively TRBD1 or TRBD2 (5 bases each). There are 13 residues in the CDR3. Trimming took off 6 bases at V and 9 bases at J, with 18 bases between the two ends. CDR3 amino acids: CASRSGAAFGQYF. CDR3 coding DNA: TGTGCCAGCAGATCCGGGGCTGCTTTTGGGCAGTACTTC.